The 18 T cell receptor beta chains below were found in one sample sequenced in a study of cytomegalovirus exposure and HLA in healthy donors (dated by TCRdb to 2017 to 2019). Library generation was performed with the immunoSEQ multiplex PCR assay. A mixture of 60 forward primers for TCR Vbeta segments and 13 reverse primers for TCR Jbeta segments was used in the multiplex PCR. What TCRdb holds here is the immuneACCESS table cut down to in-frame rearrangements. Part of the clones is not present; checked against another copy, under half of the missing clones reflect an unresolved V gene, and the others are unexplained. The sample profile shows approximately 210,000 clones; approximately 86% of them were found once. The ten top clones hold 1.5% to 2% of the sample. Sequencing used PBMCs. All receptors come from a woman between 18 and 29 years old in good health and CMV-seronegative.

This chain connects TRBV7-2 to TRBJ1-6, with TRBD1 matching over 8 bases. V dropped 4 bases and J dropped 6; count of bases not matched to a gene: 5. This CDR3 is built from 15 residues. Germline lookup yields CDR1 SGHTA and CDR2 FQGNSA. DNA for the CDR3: TGTGCCAGCAGCTCCTGGACAGGGAGTAATTCACCCCTCCACTTT. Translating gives CASSSWTGSNSPLHF. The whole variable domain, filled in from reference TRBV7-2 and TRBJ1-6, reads GAGVSQSPSNKVTEKGKDVELRCDPISGHTALYWYRQSLGQGLEFLIYFQGNSAPDKSGLPSDRFSAERTGGSVSTLTIQRTQQEDSAVYLCASSSWTGSNSPLHFGNGTRLTVT.

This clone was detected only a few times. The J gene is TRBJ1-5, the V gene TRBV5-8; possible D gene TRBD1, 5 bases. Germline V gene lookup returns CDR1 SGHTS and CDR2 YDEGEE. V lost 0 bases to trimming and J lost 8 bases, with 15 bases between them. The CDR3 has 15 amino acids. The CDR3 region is CASSLAGGVWEPQHF. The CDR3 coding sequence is TGTGCCAGCAGCTTGGCCGGGGGAGTCTGGGAGCCCCAGCATTTT.

CDR3 residues: CASNRLAGTNTGELFF. The CDR3 DNA sequence: TGTGCCAGCAATCGGCTAGCGGGGACTAACACCGGGGAGCTGTTTTTT. The genes are TRBV27 and TRBJ2-2; 9 bases map to TRBD2. This CDR3 is built from 16 residues. Germline V gives CDR1 MNHEY, CDR2 SMNVEV (reference sequence). V shed 7 bases and J 2 bases; nucleotides not matched to a gene: 8.

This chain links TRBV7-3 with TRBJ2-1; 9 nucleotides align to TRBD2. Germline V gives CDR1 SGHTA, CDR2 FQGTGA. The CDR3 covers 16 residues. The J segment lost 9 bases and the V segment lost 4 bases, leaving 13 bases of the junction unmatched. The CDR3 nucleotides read TGTGCCAGCAGCTCGTCAGCCCGCGGGAGGGCCTCTGAGCAGTTCTTC. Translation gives CASSSSARGRASEQFF.

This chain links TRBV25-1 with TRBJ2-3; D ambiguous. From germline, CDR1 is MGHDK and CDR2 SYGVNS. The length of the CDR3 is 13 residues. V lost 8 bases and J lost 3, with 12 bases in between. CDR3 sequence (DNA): TGTGCCAGCCGCCAGGAACCTACAGATACGCAGTATTTT. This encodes CASRQEPTDTQYF. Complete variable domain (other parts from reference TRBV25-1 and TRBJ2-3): EADIYQTPRYLVIGTGKKITLECSQTMGHDKMYWYQQDPGMELHLIHYSYGVNSTEKGDLSSESTVSRIRTEHFPLTLESARPSHTSQYLCASRQEPTDTQYFGPGTRLTVL.

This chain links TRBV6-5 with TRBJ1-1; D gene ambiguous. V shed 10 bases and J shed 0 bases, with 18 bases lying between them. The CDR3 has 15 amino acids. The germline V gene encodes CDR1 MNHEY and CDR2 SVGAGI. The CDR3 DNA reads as TGTGCCACCTCGGAACAGCCCAATATGAACACTGAAGCTTTCTTT. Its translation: CATSEQPNMNTEAFF.

The CDR3 DNA reads TGTGCCAGCAGCTCACAGGGCGACTACACCTTC. Protein product: CASSSQGDYTF. This chain joins TRBV9 and TRBJ1-2; maybe TRBD1 (6 bases). The CDR3 runs 11 residues. Trimming shortened V by 4 bases and J by 10 bases, and 11 bases separated the two germline ends. Germline assignment: CDR1 SGDLS and CDR2 YYNGEE.

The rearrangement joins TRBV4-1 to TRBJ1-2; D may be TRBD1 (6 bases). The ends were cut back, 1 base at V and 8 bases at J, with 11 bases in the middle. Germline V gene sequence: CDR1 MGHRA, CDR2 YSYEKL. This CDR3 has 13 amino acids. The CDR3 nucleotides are TGCGCCAGCAGCCAAGCGGGAGGGGGAGGCTACACCTTC. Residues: CASSQAGGGGYTF.

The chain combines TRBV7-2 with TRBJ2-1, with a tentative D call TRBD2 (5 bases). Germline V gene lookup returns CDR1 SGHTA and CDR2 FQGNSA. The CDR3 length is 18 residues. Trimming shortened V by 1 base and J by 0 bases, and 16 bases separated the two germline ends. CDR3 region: CASSLEGFGLLSYNEQFF. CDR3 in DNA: TGTGCCAGCAGCTTAGAAGGGTTCGGACTGCTCTCCTACAATGAGCAGTTCTTC.

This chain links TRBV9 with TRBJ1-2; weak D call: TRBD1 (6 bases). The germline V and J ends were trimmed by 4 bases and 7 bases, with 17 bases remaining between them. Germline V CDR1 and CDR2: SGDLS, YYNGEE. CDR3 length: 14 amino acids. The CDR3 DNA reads TGTGCCAGCAGCCCCCAGGGGCAGGGTAGTGGCTACACCTTC. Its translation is CASSPQGQGSGYTF. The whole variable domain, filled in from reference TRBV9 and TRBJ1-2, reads DSGVTQTPKHLITATGQRVTLRCSPRSGDLSVYWYQQSLDQGLQFLIQYYNGEERAKGNILERFSAQQFPDLHSELNLSSLELGDSALYFCASSPQGQGSGYTFGSGTRLTVV.

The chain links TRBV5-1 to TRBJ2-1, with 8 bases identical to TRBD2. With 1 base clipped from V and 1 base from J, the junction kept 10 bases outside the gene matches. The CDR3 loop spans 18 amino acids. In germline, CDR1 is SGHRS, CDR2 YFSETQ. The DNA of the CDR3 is TGCGCCAGCAGCTTGTATACGGGGGGGCCTACTTCCTACAATGAGCAGTTCTTC. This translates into CASSLYTGGPTSYNEQFF.

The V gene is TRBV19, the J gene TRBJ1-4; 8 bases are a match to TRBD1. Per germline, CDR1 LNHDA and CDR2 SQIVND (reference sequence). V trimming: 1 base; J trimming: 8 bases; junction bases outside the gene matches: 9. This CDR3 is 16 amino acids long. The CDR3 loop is CASSIGRTGIGEKLFF. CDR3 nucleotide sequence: TGTGCCAGTAGTATAGGGAGGACAGGGATCGGCGAAAAACTGTTTTTT. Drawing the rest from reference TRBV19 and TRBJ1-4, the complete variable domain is DGGITQSPKYLFRKEGQNVTLSCEQNLNHDAMYWYRQDPGQGLRLIYYSQIVNDFQKGDIAEGYSVSREKKESFPLTVTSAQKNPTAFYLCASSIGRTGIGEKLFFGSGTQLSVL.

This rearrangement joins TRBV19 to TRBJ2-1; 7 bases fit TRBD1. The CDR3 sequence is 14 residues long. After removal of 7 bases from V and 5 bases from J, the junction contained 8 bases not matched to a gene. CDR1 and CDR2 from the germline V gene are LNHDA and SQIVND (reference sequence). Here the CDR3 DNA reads TGTGCCAGTACCGAGGGGGACAGAGACAATGAGCAGTTCTTC. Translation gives CASTEGDRDNEQFF.

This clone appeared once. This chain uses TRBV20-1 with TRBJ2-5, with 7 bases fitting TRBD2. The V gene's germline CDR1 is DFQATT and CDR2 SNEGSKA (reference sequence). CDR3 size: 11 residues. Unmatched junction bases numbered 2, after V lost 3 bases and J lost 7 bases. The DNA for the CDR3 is TGCAGTGCTAGGTGGGGGGGGACCCAGTACTTC. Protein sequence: CSARWGGTQYF.

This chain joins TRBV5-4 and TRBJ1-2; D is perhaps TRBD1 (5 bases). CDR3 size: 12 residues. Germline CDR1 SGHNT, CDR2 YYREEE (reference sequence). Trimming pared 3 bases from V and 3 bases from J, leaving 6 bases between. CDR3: CASSSTDYGYTF. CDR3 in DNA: TGTGCCAGCAGCTCGACAGACTATGGCTACACCTTC.

The CDR3 here is CASKKGTGGPTTQYF. CDR3 sequence (DNA): TGTGCCAGCAAGAAAGGGACAGGGGGACCCACTACGCAGTATTTT. The V call is TRBV6-1, the J call TRBJ2-3; 11 bases agree with TRBD1. The CDR3 loop spans 15 amino acids. With V trimmed by 7 bases and J by 8 bases, 11 bases remained unmatched. Per germline, CDR1 MNHNS and CDR2 SASEGT.

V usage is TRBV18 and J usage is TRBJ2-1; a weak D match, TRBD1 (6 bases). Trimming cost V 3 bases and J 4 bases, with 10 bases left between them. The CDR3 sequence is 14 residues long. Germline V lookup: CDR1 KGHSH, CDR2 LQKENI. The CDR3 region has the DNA TGTGCCAGCTCACCTCAGGACAGTTACAATGAGCAGTTCTTC. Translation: CASSPQDSYNEQFF.

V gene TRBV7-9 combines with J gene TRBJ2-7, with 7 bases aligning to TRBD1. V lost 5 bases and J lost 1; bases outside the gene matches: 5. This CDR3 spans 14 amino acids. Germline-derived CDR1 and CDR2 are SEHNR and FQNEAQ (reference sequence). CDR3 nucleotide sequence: TGTGCCAGCAGCCCACCGGGACAGTCCTACGAGCAGTACTTC. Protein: CASSPPGQSYEQYF.